This TCR beta chain was sequenced during a study of T cell clones after liver transplantation. Study-level background: Samples came from ITN030ST, which attempted immunosuppression withdrawal within 2 years of liver transplantation.

Per germline, CDR1 SGHTS and CDR2 YDEGEE. The length of the CDR3 is 11 residues. V was shortened by 7 bases and J by 7 bases, with 11 bases between the two germline ends. Generated by immunoSEQ multiplex PCR, the TCRdb table keeps only in-frame clones and is missing some. The sample holds approximately 100,000 clones, approximately 78% seen once. This TCR was sampled from a human donor who received a liver transplant. This chain connects TRBV5-8 to TRBJ1-2; no firm D call. Sequenced here: CD4+ T cells from blood, sampled before liver transplant. Here the CDR3 reads CASPPLGGYTF. Written as DNA, the CDR3 is TGTGCCAGCCCCCCTTTGGGTGGCTACACCTTC.